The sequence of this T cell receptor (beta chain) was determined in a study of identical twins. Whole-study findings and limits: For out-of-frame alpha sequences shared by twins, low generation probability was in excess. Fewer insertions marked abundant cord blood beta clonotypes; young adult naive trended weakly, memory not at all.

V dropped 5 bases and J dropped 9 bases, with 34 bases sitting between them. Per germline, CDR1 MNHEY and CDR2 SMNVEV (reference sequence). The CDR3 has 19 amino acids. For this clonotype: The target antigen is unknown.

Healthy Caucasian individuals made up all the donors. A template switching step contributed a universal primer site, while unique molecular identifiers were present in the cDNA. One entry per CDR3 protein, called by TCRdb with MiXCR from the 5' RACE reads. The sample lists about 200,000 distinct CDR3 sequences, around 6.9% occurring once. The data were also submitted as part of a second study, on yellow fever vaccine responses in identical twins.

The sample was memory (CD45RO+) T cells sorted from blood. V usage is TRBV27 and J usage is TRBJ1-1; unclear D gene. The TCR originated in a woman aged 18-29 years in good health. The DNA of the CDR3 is TGTGCCAGCAGTCCCCAGGACTCGTCTTCTCTAACACGAGGATCCCAAGCTTTCTTT. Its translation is CASSPQDSSSLTRGSQAFF.